The rows below give T cell receptor beta chains drawn from one sample of a study of T-cell reconstitution after alpha-beta-depleted transplantation in children. TCRdb itself ran the PCR reads through MiXCR, one entry per CDR3 protein. The sample records around 800,000 distinct CDR3 sequences, roughly 15% being singletons. The starting material was PBMCs, mostly from graft donor cells, obtained 360 days after TCRalphabeta/CD19-depleted stem cell transplant. These receptors came from a male patient under 18 who had a stem cell transplant for acute lymphoblastic leukemia, so the T cells may come from the graft donor. CDR3s include the opening cysteine and the closing phenylalanine or tryptophan. Fields, in order: CDR3 protein, CDR3 DNA, J gene, V gene, clone size, D gene. D genes are given only for firm matches. Rows give clone size only sometimes, using once, few, many, or a class for an expanded clone.

CDR3 protein: CATSDSRTFYEQYF
CDR3 DNA: TGTGCCACCAGTGATTCACGGACATTCTACGAGCAGTACTTC
J gene: TRBJ2-7
V gene: TRBV24-1
clone size: few
D gene: -

CDR3 protein: CASSFGGPQIRFLAGEQETQYF
CDR3 DNA: TGTGCCAGCAGTTTCGGTGGCCCCCAAATTCGGTTCTTAGCGGGAGAACAAGAGACCCAGTACTTC
J gene: TRBJ2-5
V gene: TRBV12-3/TRBV12-4
clone size: -
D gene: TRBD2

CDR3 protein: CASSQGTGAGANVLTF
CDR3 DNA: TGCGCCAGCAGCCAAGGGACAGGGGCTGGGGCCAACGTCCTGACTTTC
J gene: TRBJ2-6
V gene: TRBV4-1
clone size: few
D gene: TRBD1

CDR3 protein: CSASRGGDSPLHF
CDR3 DNA: TGCAGTGCTAGCAGAGGGGGCGATTCACCCCTCCACTTT
J gene: TRBJ1-6
V gene: TRBV20-1
clone size: few
D gene: TRBD1

CDR3 protein: CSVVPGQGSYEQYF
CDR3 DNA: TGCAGCGTCGTACCGGGACAGGGTTCCTACGAGCAGTACTTC
J gene: TRBJ2-7
V gene: TRBV29-1
clone size: few
D gene: TRBD1

CDR3 protein: CSVESVWTRSVEETQYF
CDR3 DNA: TGCAGCGTTGAATCAGTTTGGACTAGGAGCGTTGAGGAGACCCAGTACTTC
J gene: TRBJ2-5
V gene: TRBV29-1
clone size: many
D gene: TRBD2

CDR3 protein: CASSLQPGGRIQETQYF
CDR3 DNA: TGCGCCAGCAGCTTACAACCAGGGGGCCGCATCCAAGAGACCCAGTACTTC
J gene: TRBJ2-5
V gene: TRBV5-1
clone size: -
D gene: TRBD1

CDR3 protein: CASSAGWGGSSYEQYF
CDR3 DNA: TGTGCCAGCAGCGCTGGGTGGGGGGGAAGCTCCTACGAGCAGTACTTC
J gene: TRBJ2-7
V gene: TRBV9
clone size: -
D gene: TRBD2

CDR3 protein: CATSDLAPGAQETQYF
CDR3 DNA: TGTGCCACCAGTGATTTGGCCCCGGGGGCTCAAGAGACCCAGTACTTC
J gene: TRBJ2-5
V gene: TRBV24-1
clone size: few
D gene: -

CDR3 protein: CASSEGQGIVGNNEQFF
CDR3 DNA: TGTGCCAGCAGTGAGGGACAGGGGATAGTGGGGAACAATGAGCAGTTCTTC
J gene: TRBJ2-1
V gene: TRBV6-1
clone size: few
D gene: TRBD1

CDR3 protein: CASSFGTYSTEAFF
CDR3 DNA: TGTGCCAGCAGCTTCGGGACATACTCCACTGAAGCTTTCTTT
J gene: TRBJ1-1
V gene: TRBV6-2/TRBV6-3
clone size: -
D gene: -

CDR3 protein: CASRGGGALDYNEQFF
CDR3 DNA: TGCGCCAGCAGGGGAGGCGGGGCACTAGACTACAATGAGCAGTTCTTC
J gene: TRBJ2-1
V gene: TRBV5-1
clone size: many
D gene: -

CDR3 protein: CASSAIGAYNEQFF
CDR3 DNA: TGTGCCAGCAGCGCCATCGGGGCCTACAATGAGCAGTTCTTC
J gene: TRBJ2-1
V gene: TRBV3-1
clone size: few
D gene: -

CDR3 protein: CASSLTGRSYEQYF
CDR3 DNA: TGCGCCAGCAGCCTAACAGGGAGGAGCTACGAGCAGTACTTC
J gene: TRBJ2-7
V gene: TRBV4-1
clone size: many
D gene: -

CDR3 protein: CSAPGQVPTYEQYF
CDR3 DNA: TGCAGTGCCCCCGGACAGGTCCCCACCTACGAGCAGTACTTC
J gene: TRBJ2-7
V gene: TRBV20-1
clone size: few
D gene: TRBD1

CDR3 protein: CASSARGRLSGANVLTF
CDR3 DNA: TGTGCCAGCAGCGCTAGGGGGCGGCTGTCTGGGGCCAACGTCCTGACTTTC
J gene: TRBJ2-6
V gene: TRBV7-2
clone size: -
D gene: TRBD1

CDR3 protein: CASSVPFQGRSGANVLTF
CDR3 DNA: TGTGCCAGCAGCGTGCCGTTTCAGGGTCGCTCTGGGGCCAACGTCCTGACTTTC
J gene: TRBJ2-6
V gene: TRBV9
clone size: few
D gene: -

CDR3 protein: CSAKIAGGQEQYF
CDR3 DNA: TGCAGTGCTAAGATAGCGGGAGGACAAGAGCAGTATTTT
J gene: TRBJ2-3
V gene: TRBV20-1
clone size: few
D gene: TRBD2